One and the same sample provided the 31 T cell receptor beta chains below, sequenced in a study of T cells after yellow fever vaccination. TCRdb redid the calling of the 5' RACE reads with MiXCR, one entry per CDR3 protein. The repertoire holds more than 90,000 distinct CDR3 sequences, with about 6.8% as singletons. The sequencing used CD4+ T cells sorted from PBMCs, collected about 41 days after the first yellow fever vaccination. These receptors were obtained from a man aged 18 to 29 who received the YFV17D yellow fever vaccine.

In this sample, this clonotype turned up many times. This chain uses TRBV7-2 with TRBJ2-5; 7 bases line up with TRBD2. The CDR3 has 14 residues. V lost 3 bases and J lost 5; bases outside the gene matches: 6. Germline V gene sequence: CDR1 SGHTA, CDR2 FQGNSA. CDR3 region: CASSFGGGGETQYF. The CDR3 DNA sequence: TGTGCCAGCAGCTTCGGCGGGGGTGGGGAGACCCAGTACTTC.

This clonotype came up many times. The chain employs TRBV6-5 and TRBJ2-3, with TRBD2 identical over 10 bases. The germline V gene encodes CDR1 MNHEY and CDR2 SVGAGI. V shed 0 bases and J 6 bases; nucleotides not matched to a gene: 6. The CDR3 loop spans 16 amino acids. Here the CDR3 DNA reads TGTGCCAGCAGTTACTCTGGAAGCGGGGGGGCGGATACGCAGTATTTT. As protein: CASSYSGSGGADTQYF.

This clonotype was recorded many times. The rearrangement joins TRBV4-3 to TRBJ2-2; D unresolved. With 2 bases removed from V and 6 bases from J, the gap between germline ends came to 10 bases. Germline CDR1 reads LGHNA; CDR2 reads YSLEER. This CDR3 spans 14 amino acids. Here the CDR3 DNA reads TGCGCCAGCAGCCAAAATCTAGGGCCCGGGGAGCTGTTTTTT. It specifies CASSQNLGPGELFF.

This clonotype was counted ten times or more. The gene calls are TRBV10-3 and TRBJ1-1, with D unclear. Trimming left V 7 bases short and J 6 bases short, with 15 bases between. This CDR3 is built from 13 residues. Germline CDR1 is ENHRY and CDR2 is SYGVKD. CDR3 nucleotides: TGTGCCATCAACGAATACTTAGGCGCTGAAGCTTTCTTT. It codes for CAINEYLGAEAFF.

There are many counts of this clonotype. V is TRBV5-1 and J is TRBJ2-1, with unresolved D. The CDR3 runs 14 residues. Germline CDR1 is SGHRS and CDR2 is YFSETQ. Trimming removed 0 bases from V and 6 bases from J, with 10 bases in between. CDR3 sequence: CASSLGAAPNEQFF. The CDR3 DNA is TGCGCCAGCAGCTTGGGTGCAGCTCCCAATGAGCAGTTCTTC.

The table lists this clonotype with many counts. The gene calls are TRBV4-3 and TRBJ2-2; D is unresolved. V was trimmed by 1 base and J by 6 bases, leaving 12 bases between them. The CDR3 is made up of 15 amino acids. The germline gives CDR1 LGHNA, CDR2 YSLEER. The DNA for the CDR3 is TGCGCCAGCAGCCAAGTCGGTGGAGCAGCCGGGGAGCTGTTTTTT. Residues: CASSQVGGAAGELFF.

The CDR3 bases are TGTGCCAGCAGGAGGCAGGGCGGGACCCAGTACTTC. This translates into CASRRQGGTQYF. This chain uses TRBV27 with TRBJ2-5; a possible D gene is TRBD1 (5 bases). The CDR3 loop spans 12 amino acids. Germline V gene sequence: CDR1 MNHEY, CDR2 SMNVEV (reference sequence). Between the trimmed V and J ends, which lost 6 bases and 7 bases, there was a span of 12 bases.

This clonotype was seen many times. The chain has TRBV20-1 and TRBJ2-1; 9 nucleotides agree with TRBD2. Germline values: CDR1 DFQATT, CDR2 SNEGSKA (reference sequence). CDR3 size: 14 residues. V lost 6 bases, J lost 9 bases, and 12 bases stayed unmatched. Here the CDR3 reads CSAPPRTSDAEQFF. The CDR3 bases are TGCAGTGCCCCTCCGAGGACTAGCGATGCTGAGCAGTTCTTC.

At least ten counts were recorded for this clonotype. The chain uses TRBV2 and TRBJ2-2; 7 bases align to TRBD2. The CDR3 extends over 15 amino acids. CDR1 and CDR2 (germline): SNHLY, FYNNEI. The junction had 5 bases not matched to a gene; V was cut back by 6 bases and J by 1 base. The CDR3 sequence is CASRELAVNTGELFF. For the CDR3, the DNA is TGTGCCAGCAGGGAGCTAGCGGTGAACACCGGGGAGCTGTTTTTT.

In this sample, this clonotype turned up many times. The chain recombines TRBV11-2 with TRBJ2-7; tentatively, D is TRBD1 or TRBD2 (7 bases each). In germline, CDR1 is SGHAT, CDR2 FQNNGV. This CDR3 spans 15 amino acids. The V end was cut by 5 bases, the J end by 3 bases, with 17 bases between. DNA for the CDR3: TGTGCCAGCAGCCAAGGAGCGGGACAGCTCTACGAGCAGTACTTC. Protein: CASSQGAGQLYEQYF.

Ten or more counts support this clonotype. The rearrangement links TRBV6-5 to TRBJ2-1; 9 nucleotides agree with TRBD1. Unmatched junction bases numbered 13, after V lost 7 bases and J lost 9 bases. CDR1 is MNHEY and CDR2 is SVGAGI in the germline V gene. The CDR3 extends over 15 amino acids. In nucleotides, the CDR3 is TGTGCCAGCACTTCCCGCCCGACAGGGGGTTCTGAGCAGTTCTTC. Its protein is CASTSRPTGGSEQFF.

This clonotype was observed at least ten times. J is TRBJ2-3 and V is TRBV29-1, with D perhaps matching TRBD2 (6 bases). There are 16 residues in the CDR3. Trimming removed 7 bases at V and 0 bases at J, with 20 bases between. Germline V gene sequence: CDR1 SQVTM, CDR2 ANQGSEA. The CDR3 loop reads CSALMVGGLSTDTQYF. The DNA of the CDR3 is TGCAGCGCCCTGATGGTGGGAGGATTAAGCACAGATACGCAGTATTTT.

This chain's CDR3 is CASSLGGGRSNQPQHF. CDR3 sequence (DNA): TGTGCCAGCAGCTTAGGTGGGGGGCGAAGCAATCAGCCCCAGCATTTT. V usage is TRBV7-2 and J usage is TRBJ1-5; maybe TRBD1 (6 bases). The germline CDR1 and CDR2 sequences are SGHTA and FQGNSA. Trimming left V 1 base short and J 1 base short, with 11 bases between. The CDR3 is made up of 16 amino acids.

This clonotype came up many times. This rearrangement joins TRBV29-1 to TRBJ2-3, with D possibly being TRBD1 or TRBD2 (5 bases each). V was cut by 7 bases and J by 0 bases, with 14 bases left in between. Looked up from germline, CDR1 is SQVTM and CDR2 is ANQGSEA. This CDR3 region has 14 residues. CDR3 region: CSAAGGRSTDTQYF. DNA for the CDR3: TGCAGCGCTGCTGGGGGACGTAGCACAGATACGCAGTATTTT.

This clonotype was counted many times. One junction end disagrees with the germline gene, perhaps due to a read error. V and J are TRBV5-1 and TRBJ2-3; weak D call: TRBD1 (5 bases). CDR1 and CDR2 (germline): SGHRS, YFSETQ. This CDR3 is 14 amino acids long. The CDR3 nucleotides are TGTGCCAGCAGCTCCGGACAAGGCACAGATACGCAGTATTTT. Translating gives CASSSGQGTDTQYF.

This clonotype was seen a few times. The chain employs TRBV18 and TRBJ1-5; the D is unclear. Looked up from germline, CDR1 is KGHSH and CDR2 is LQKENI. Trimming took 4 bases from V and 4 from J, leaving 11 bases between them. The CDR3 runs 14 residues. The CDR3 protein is CASSQARGNQPQHF. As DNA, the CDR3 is TGTGCCAGCTCACAGGCGCGGGGTAATCAGCCCCAGCATTTT. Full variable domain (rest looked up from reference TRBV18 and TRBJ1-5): NAGVMQNPRHLVRRRGQEARLRCSPMKGHSHVYWYRQLPEEGLKFMVYLQKENIIDESGMPKERFSAEFPKEGPSILRIQQVVRGDSAAYFCASSQARGNQPQHFGDGTRLSIL.

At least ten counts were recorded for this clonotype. The DNA for the CDR3 is TGTGCCATCAGTGAGCCGGGATCCTATTCGTCTAAGGGGGGCACAGATACGCAGTATTTT. Residues: CAISEPGSYSSKGGTDTQYF. The chain has TRBV10-3 and TRBJ2-3, with a weak D call TRBD1 (6 bases). Germline assignment: CDR1 ENHRY and CDR2 SYGVKD. V lost 2 bases, J lost 1 base, and 25 bases lay in between. There are 20 residues in the CDR3.

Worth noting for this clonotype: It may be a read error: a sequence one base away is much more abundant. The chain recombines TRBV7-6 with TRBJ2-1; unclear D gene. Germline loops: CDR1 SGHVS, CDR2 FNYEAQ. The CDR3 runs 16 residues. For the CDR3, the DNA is TGTGACAGCAGCTCGGTCTCGGGCCAAATCTACAATGAGCAGTTCTTC. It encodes CDSSSVSGQIYNEQFF. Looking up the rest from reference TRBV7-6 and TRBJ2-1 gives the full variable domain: GAGVSQSPRYKVTKRGQDVALRCDPISGHVSLYWYRQALGQGPEFLTYFNYEAQQDKSGLPNDRFSAERPEGSISTLTIQRTEQRDSAMYRCDSSSVSGQIYNEQFFGPGTRLTVL.

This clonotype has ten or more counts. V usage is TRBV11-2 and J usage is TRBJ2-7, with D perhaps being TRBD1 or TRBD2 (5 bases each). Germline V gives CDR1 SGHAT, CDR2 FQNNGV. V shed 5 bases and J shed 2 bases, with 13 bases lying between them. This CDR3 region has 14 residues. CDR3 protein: CASSIGTGPYEQYF. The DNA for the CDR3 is TGTGCCAGCAGCATCGGGACGGGGCCCTACGAGCAGTACTTC.

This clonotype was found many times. The CDR3 sequence: CASSLSVAGGRTDTQYF. CDR3 sequence (DNA): TGTGCCAGCAGCTTATCTGTAGCGGGGGGCCGCACAGATACGCAGTATTTT. The chain is built from TRBV11-2 and TRBJ2-3, with TRBD2 matching 10 bases. Germline lookup yields CDR1 SGHAT and CDR2 FQNNGV. The CDR3 runs to 17 residues. V lost 2 bases, J lost 1 base, and 6 bases stayed unmatched.

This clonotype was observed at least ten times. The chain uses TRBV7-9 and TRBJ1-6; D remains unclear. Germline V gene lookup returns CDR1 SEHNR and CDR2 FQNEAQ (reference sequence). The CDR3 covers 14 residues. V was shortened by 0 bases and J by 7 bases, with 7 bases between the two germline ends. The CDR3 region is CASSLAGLNSPLHF. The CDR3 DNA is TGTGCCAGCAGCTTAGCGGGTCTAAATTCACCCCTCCACTTT. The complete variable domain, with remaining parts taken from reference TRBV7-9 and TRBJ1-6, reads DTGVSQNPRHKITKRGQNVTFRCDPISEHNRLYWYRQTLGQGPEFLTYFQNEAQLEKSRLLSDRFSAERPKGSFSTLEIQRTEQGDSAMYLCASSLAGLNSPLHFGNGTRLTVT.

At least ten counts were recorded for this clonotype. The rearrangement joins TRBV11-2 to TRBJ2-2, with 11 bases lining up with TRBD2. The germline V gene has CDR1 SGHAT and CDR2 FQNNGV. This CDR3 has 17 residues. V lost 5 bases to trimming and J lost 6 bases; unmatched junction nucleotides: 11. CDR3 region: CASSPSGTSGSAGELFF. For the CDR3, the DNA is TGTGCCAGCAGCCCCTCCGGGACTAGCGGTTCTGCCGGGGAGCTGTTTTTT.

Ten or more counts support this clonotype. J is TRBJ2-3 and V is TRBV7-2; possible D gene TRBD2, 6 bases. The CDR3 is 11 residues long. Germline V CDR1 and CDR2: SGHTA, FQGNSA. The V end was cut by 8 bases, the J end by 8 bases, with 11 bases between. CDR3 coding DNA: TGTGCCAGCGAGGGGACTGGTACGCAGTATTTT. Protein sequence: CASEGTGTQYF. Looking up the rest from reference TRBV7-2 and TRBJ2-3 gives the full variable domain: GAGVSQSPSNKVTEKGKDVELRCDPISGHTALYWYRQSLGQGLEFLIYFQGNSAPDKSGLPSDRFSAERTGGSVSTLTIQRTQQEDSAVYLCASEGTGTQYFGPGTRLTVL.

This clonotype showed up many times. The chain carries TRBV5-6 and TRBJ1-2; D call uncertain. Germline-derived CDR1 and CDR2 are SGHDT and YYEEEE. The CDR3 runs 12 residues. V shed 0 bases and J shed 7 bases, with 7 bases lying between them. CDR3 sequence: CASSLDIRGYTF. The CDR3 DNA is TGTGCCAGCAGCTTGGATATACGTGGCTACACCTTC.

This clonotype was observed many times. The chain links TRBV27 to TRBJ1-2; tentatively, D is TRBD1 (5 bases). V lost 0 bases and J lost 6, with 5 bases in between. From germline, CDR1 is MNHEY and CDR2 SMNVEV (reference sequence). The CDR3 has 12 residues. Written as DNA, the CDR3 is TGTGCCAGCAGTTTATCAGGGGATGGCTACACCTTC. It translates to CASSLSGDGYTF.

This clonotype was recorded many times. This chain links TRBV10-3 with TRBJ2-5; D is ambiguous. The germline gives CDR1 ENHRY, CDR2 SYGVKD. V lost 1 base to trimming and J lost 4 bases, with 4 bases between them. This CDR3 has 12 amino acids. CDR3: CAISEFLETQYF. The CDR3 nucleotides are TGTGCCATCAGTGAGTTCCTAGAGACCCAGTACTTC.

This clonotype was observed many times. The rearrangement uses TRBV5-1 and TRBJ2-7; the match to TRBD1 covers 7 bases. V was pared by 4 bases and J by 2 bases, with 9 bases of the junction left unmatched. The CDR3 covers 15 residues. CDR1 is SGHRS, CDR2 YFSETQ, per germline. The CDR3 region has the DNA TGCGCCAGCAGCATCGTAGGGACAGCCACCTACGAGCAGTACTTC. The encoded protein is CASSIVGTATYEQYF. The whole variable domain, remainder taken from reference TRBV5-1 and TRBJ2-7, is KAGVTQTPRYLIKTRGQQVTLSCSPISGHRSVSWYQQTPGQGLQFLFEYFSETQRNKGNFPGRFSGRQFSNSRSEMNVSTLELGDSALYLCASSIVGTATYEQYFGPGTRLTVT.

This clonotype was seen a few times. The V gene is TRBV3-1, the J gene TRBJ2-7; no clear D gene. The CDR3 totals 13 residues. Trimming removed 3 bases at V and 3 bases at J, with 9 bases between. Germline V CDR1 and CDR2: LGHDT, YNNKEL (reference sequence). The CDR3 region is CASSHIEGYEQYF. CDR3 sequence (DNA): TGTGCCAGCAGCCATATTGAAGGCTACGAGCAGTACTTC.

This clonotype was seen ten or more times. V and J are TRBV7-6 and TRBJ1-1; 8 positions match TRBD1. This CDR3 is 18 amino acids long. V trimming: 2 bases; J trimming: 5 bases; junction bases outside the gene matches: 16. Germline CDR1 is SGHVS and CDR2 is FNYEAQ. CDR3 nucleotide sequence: TGTGCCAGCAGCTTAAGAGAAGGTACCCCAGGGGGCGCGACTGAAGCTTTCTTT. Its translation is CASSLREGTPGGATEAFF.

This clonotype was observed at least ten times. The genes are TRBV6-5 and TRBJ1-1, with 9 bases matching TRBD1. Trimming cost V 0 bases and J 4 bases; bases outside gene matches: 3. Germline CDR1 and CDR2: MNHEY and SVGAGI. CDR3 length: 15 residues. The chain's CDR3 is CASSYSGQGSTEAFF. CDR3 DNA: TGTGCCAGCAGTTACTCCGGACAGGGGAGCACTGAAGCTTTCTTT.

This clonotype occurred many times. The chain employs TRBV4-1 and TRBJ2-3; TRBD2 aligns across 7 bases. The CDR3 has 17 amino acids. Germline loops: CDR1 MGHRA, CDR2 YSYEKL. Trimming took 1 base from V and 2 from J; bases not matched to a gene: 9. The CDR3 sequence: CASSQGYSGEVTDTQYF. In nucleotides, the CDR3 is TGCGCCAGCAGCCAAGGTTACAGCGGGGAGGTCACAGATACGCAGTATTTT.